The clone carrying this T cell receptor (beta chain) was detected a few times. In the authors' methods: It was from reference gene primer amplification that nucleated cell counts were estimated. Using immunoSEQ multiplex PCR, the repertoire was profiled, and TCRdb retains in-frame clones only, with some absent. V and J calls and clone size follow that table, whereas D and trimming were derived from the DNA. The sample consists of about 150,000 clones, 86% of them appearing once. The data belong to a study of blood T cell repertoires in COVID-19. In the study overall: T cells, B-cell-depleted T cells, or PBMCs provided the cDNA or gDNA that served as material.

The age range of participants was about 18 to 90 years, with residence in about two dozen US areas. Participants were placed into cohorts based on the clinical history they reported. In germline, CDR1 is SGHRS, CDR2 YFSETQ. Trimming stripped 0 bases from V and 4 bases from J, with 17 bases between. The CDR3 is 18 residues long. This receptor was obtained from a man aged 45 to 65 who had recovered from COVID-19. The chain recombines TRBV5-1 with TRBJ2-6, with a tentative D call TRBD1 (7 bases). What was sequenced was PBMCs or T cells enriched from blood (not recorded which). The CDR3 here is CASSLAGGLLLGANVLTF. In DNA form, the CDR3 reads TGCGCCAGCAGCTTGGCAGGGGGACTGCTATTGGGGGCCAACGTCCTGACTTTC.